Given below is one T cell receptor beta chain in context. Its antigen remains unidentified. No base-level quality is on record; no much larger clone is a single base apart. The sample comes from a study of siplizumab effects on memory and regulatory T cells (dated by TCRdb to between 2019 and 2020). About the full investigation: The effect of the anti-CD2 antibody siplizumab on alloreactive T-cell subsets was examined in allogeneic mixed lymphocyte reactions constructed from human PBMCs. Findings and caveats that apply to the study as a whole: The cumulative frequency of alloreactive sequences that could be traced back to unstimulated CD4+ memory T cells was significantly reduced by siplizumab. Among mappable alloreactive CD4+ clones, the Treg-derived fraction averaged approximately 69% with siplizumab versus about 25% in control reactions. Roughly 75-96% of proliferating CD4+ or CD8+ clones could not be assigned a naive or memory phenotype. Sequences below about 10^-5 frequency were poorly captured, so only a minor fraction of alloreactive clones could be mapped to unstimulated subsets. The suppressive function of proliferating Tregs from siplizumab cultures was not functionally confirmed. Compared with memory T cells, unstimulated naive T cells appeared more diverse, and naive cells seemed to make a substantial contribution to the alloresponse.

Via the germline V gene, CDR1 is SGHVS and CDR2 FNYEAQ. The CDR3 spans 13 residues, from the cysteine through the phenylalanine. CDR3 DNA only is kept here, 39 bases in frame from base 1. The germline ends are 7 bases apart after V is trimmed by 0 bases and J by 4 bases. Sorted unstimulated T cells, along with proliferating T cells recovered from mixed lymphocyte reactions, underwent TCRbeta CDR3 sequencing. Fresh whole blood from under 13 HLA-typed healthy donors was used as the source from which PBMCs were isolated. To map where alloreactive clones came from, CD4+ non-regulatory T cells in the unstimulated state were FACS-sorted. Library construction relied on the immunoSEQ multiplex PCR assay. The deep sequencing platform assayed about 10^5 TCR templates per sample. Genomic DNA extracted from sorted T cells was used for TCRbeta CDR3 sequencing. On the study's bioinformatics: Clonal analysis of TCRbeta CDR3 data was done in the R programming language. Alloreactive CD4+ and CD8+ clones were defined by comparing unstimulated samples with post-reaction CFSE-low samples. By matching sequences to the repertoires of sorted unstimulated Treg and non-Treg cells, each alloreactive CD4+ clone was assigned a regulatory or non-regulatory origin. TCRdb carries this immuneACCESS record with in-frame sequences only. Its versions omit some clonotypes, under half of them owing to an unresolved V gene in the studies checked, with the rest unexplained. That table supplies the V and J calls and clone size; D and trimming were determined from the DNA. This sample is represented by around 120,000 clones; roughly 94% of them were singletons. The ten largest clonotypes hold 1.5% to 2% of the sample.

Sequenced: non-Treg CD4+ T cells sorted from blood. The cell subset or site tag for this specimen amounts to: FACS-sorted unstimulated CD4+ non-regulatory T cells. The sequence joins TRBV7-6 to TRBJ2-7, with no confidently assigned D gene. The sequence was collected from a human donor in good health. The sequenced DNA: TGTGCCAGCAGCTTAGCGTCTGATTACGAGCAGTACTTC. Translated, it gives CASSLASDYEQYF.